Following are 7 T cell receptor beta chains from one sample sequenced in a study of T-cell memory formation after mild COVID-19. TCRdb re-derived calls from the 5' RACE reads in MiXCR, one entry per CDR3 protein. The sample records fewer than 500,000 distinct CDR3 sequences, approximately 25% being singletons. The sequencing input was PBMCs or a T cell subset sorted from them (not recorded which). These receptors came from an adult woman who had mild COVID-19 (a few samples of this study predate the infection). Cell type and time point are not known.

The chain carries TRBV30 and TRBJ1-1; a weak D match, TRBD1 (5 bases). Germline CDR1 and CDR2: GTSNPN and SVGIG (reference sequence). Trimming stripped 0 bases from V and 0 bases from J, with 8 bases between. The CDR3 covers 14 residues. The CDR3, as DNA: TGTGCCTGGAGTGTACCGGGGGTGAACACTGAAGCTTTCTTT. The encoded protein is CAWSVPGVNTEAFF.

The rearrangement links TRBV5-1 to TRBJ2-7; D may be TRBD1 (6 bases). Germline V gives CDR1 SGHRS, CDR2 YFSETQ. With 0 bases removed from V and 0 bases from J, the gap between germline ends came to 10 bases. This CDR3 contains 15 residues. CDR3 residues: CASSLGTAISYEQYF. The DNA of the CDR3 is TGCGCCAGCAGCTTGGGGACAGCTATCTCCTACGAGCAGTACTTC.

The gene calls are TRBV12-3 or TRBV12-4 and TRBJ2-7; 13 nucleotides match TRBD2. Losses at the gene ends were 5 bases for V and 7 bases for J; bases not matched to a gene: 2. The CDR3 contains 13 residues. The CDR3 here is CASSGLAGVEQYF. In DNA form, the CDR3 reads TGTGCCAGCAGTGGACTAGCGGGAGTTGAGCAGTACTTC.

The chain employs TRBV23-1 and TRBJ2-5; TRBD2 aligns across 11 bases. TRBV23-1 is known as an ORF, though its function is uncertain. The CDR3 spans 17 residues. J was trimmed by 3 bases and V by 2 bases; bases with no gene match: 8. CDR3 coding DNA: TGCGCCAGCAGTCAACCCACTCTAGCGGGGGGAAAAGAGACCCAGTACTTC. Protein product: CASSQPTLAGGKETQYF.

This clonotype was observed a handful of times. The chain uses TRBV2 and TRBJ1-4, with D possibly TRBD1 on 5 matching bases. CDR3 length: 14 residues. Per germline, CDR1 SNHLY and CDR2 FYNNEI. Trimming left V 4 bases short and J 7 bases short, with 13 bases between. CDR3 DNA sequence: TGTGCCAGCAGTGTTCTCAGGGTCGGTGAAAAACTGTTTTTT. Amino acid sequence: CASSVLRVGEKLFF. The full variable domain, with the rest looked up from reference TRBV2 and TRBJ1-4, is EPEVTQTPSHQVTQMGQEVILRCVPISNHLYFYWYRQILGQKVEFLVSFYNNEISEKSEIFDDQFSVERPDGSNFTLKIRSTKLEDSAMYFCASSVLRVGEKLFFGSGTQLSVL.

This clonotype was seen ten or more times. The CDR3 reads CASSYGGEGYEQYF. CDR3 coding DNA: TGTGCCAGCAGTTACGGGGGGGAAGGCTACGAGCAGTACTTC. This sequence joins TRBV6-6 and TRBJ2-7, with 7 positions matching TRBD2. J gave up 3 bases and V 2 bases, and 4 bases lay outside the gene matches. The germline CDR1 and CDR2 sequences are MNHNY and SVGAGI (reference sequence). The CDR3 consists of 14 residues.

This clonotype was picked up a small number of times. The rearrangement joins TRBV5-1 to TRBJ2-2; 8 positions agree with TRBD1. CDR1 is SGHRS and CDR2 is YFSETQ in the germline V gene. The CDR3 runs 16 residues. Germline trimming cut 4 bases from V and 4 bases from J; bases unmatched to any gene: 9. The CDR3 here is CASSAEGQGVTGELFF. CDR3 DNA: TGCGCCAGCAGCGCCGAAGGACAGGGCGTCACCGGGGAGCTGTTTTTT.